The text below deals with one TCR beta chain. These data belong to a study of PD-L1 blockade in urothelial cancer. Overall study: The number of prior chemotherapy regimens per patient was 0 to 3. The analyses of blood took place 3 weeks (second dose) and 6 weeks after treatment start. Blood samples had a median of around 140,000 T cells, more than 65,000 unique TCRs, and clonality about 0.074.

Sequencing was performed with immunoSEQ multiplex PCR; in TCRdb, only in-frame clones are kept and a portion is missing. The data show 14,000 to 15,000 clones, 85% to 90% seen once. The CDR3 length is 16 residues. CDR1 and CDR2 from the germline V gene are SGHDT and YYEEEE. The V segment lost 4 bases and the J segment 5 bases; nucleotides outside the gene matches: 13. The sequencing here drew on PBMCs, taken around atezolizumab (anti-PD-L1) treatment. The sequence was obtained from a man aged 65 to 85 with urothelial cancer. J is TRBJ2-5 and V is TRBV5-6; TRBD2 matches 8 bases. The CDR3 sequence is CASSLVTGASGETQYF. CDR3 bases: TGTGCCAGCAGCCTTGTTACGGGGGCTAGCGGGGAGACCCAGTACTTC. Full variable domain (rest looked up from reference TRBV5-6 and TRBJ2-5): DAGVTQSPTHLIKTRGQQVTLRCSPKSGHDTVSWYQQALGQGPQFIFQYYEEEERQRGNFPDRFSGHQFPNYSSELNVNALLLGDSALYLCASSLVTGASGETQYFGPGTRLLVL.